Shown below are 29 T cell receptor beta chains from a single sample sequenced in a study of a mutant IDH1 vaccine in newly diagnosed glioma. As for time point: week 35, safety follow-up. In every dose of vaccine, 300 ug of mutant IDH1 20-mer peptide was given alongside topical imiquimod. The antigens of these receptors remain unknown. Some clones are missing from TCRdb's copy, which holds only in-frame ones; the method was immunoSEQ multiplex PCR. Here the sample spans 60,000 to 65,000 clones, about four fifths being singletons. This specimen was PBMCs, taken from a glioma patient whose treatment included an IDH1 peptide vaccine. The receptors originated from a man aged 35-49 years with glioma.

This chain uses TRBV5-1 with TRBJ2-3, with D possibly matching TRBD1 (5 bases). Trimming shortened V by 0 bases and J by 6 bases, and 11 bases separated the two germline ends. CDR3 length equals 14 residues. The germline CDR1 and CDR2 sequences are SGHRS and YFSETQ. The CDR3 nucleotides are TGCGCCAGCAGCTTGGTAGGGGATGGGGATACGCAGTATTTT. Amino acid sequence: CASSLVGDGDTQYF.

The chain links TRBV4-3 to TRBJ2-5; 9 nucleotides agree with TRBD2. This CDR3 comprises 15 residues. The ends lost 4 bases at V and 4 bases at J; junction bases unmatched: 7. The germline V gene has CDR1 LGHNA and CDR2 YSLEER. As DNA, the CDR3 is TGCGCCAGCAGCCTCGAACTTAGCGGGGGAGAGACCCAGTACTTC. Translating it yields CASSLELSGGETQYF.

This clone was detected a few times. The chain uses TRBV5-6 and TRBJ1-1; D is uncertain. CDR1 is SGHDT and CDR2 is YYEEEE in the germline V gene. V was cut by 0 bases and J by 0 bases, with 3 bases left in between. The CDR3 is 13 amino acids. This CDR3 reads CASSLEVNTEAFF. In DNA form, the CDR3 reads TGTGCCAGCAGCTTGGAAGTGAACACTGAAGCTTTCTTT.

The chain is built from TRBV25-1 and TRBJ1-4; D perhaps matches TRBD1 (6 bases). Trimming took off 5 bases at V and 6 bases at J, with 13 bases between the two ends. Germline V gene lookup returns CDR1 MGHDK and CDR2 SYGVNS. This CDR3 contains 14 residues. CDR3 sequence: CASSKGHDYEKLFF. CDR3 nucleotide sequence: TGTGCCAGCAGTAAGGGACACGACTATGAAAAACTGTTTTTT.

This chain uses TRBV15 with TRBJ1-2, with D perhaps matching TRBD1 (5 bases). V was shortened by 0 bases and J by 8 bases, with 13 bases between the two germline ends. From germline, CDR1 is LNHNV and CDR2 YYDKDF (reference sequence). The CDR3 contains 14 residues. CDR3 in amino acids: CATSRDAGIGGYTF. DNA of the CDR3: TGTGCCACCAGCAGAGATGCAGGGATAGGGGGCTACACCTTC. Drawing the rest from reference TRBV15 and TRBJ1-2, the complete variable domain is DAMVIQNPRYQVTQFGKPVTLSCSQTLNHNVMYWYQQKSSQAPKLLFHYYDKDFNNEADTPDNFQSRRPNTSFCFLDIRSPGLGDTAMYLCATSRDAGIGGYTFGSGTRLTVV.

This sequence joins TRBV6-6 and TRBJ2-5, with 8 bases fitting TRBD1. V lost 5 bases to trimming and J lost 5 bases; unmatched junction nucleotides: 4. The CDR3 totals 13 residues. Germline CDR1 is MNHNY and CDR2 is SVGAGI (reference sequence). The CDR3 is CASSNRGRETQYF. CDR3 nucleotides: TGTGCCAGCAGTAACAGGGGGAGGGAGACCCAGTACTTC.

V and J are TRBV28 and TRBJ2-4, with D possibly matching TRBD1 (7 bases). Germline V gives CDR1 MDHEN, CDR2 SYDVKM. Trimming stripped 8 bases from V and 6 bases from J, with 17 bases between. This CDR3 comprises 14 residues. CDR3 DNA: TGTGCCAGCGGAGGGGCAGGGGGATCAAACATTCAGTACTTC. As protein: CASGGAGGSNIQYF.

This chain joins TRBV9 and TRBJ2-1; the match to TRBD2 covers 13 bases. V was pared by 0 bases and J by 4 bases, with 1 base of the junction left unmatched. In germline, CDR1 is SGDLS, CDR2 YYNGEE. The CDR3 consists of 16 residues. The chain's CDR3 is CASSVGLAGGYNEQFF. The CDR3 DNA sequence: TGTGCCAGCAGCGTAGGACTAGCGGGGGGATACAATGAGCAGTTCTTC. The full variable domain, with the rest looked up from reference TRBV9 and TRBJ2-1, is DSGVTQTPKHLITATGQRVTLRCSPRSGDLSVYWYQQSLDQGLQFLIQYYNGEERAKGNILERFSAQQFPDLHSELNLSSLELGDSALYFCASSVGLAGGYNEQFFGPGTRLTVL.

The gene calls are TRBV30 and TRBJ2-3; a weak D match, TRBD2 (7 bases). Per germline, CDR1 GTSNPN and CDR2 SVGIG (reference sequence). The CDR3 spans 15 residues. The V gene lost 3 bases and the J gene lost 0 bases, with 13 bases spanning the gap. This chain's CDR3 is CAWSGGPASTDTQYF. DNA of the CDR3: TGTGCCTGGAGCGGGGGGCCGGCTAGCACAGATACGCAGTATTTT.

This chain connects TRBV11-2 to TRBJ2-3, with 8 bases fitting TRBD2. Losses at the gene ends were 5 bases for V and 7 bases for J; bases not matched to a gene: 14. The length of the CDR3 is 16 residues. The germline V gene has CDR1 SGHAT and CDR2 FQNNGV. The CDR3: CASSTLAGRAAYTQYF. The CDR3 coding sequence is TGTGCCAGCAGCACCCTAGCCGGGAGGGCAGCCTATACGCAGTATTTT.

Comment on this clone: Other DNA sequences of this sample code for an identical CDR3. The CDR3, as DNA: TGCGCCAGCAGTGTACTACGCTCCTACGAGCAGTACTTC. It codes for CASSVLRSYEQYF. V gene TRBV10-2 combines with J gene TRBJ2-7; D is unresolved. The CDR3 extends over 13 amino acids. CDR1 is WSHSY, CDR2 SAAADI, per germline. V gave up 4 bases and J gave up 0 bases, with 7 bases separating them.

About this clone: This sequence may be a read error, since a much larger clone differs from it by one base. The chain carries TRBV2 and TRBJ2-1; 12 positions agree with TRBD2. The germline CDR1 and CDR2 sequences are SNHLY and FYNNEI. The CDR3 length is 16 residues. The V and J ends lost 8 bases and 1 base, in that order; junction bases with no gene match: 6. Here the CDR3 reads CASVASGGASYNEQFF. The CDR3 DNA follows: TGTGCCAGCGTCGCTAGCGGGGGGGCTTCCTACAATGAGCAGTTCTTC.

The sample holds one count of this clone. The chain couples TRBV9 to TRBJ2-7; 12 bases align to TRBD2. Germline loops: CDR1 SGDLS, CDR2 YYNGEE. The V and J ends lost 2 bases and 7 bases, in that order; junction bases with no gene match: 4. This CDR3 comprises 14 residues. This CDR3 is CASSVVTSGGEQYF. DNA for the CDR3: TGTGCCAGCAGCGTGGTGACTAGCGGGGGTGAGCAGTACTTC. Together with reference TRBV9 and TRBJ2-7, the CDR3 gives the full variable domain: DSGVTQTPKHLITATGQRVTLRCSPRSGDLSVYWYQQSLDQGLQFLIQYYNGEERAKGNILERFSAQQFPDLHSELNLSSLELGDSALYFCASSVVTSGGEQYFGPGTRLTVT.

The rearrangement joins TRBV7-2 to TRBJ1-1; D gene uncertain. The CDR3 spans 14 residues. Looked up from germline, CDR1 is SGHTA and CDR2 is FQGNSA. V was trimmed by 5 bases and J by 2 bases, leaving 12 bases between them. CDR3 coding DNA: TGTGCCAGCAGCCGAGGCAAGGTAAACACTGAAGCTTTCTTT. Residues: CASSRGKVNTEAFF. Full variable domain (remainder filled in from reference TRBV7-2 and TRBJ1-1): GAGVSQSPSNKVTEKGKDVELRCDPISGHTALYWYRQSLGQGLEFLIYFQGNSAPDKSGLPSDRFSAERTGGSVSTLTIQRTQQEDSAVYLCASSRGKVNTEAFFGQGTRLTVV.

This clone turned up a few times. The chain employs TRBV19 and TRBJ1-5; D may be TRBD1 (5 bases). The ends were cut back, 10 bases at V and 3 bases at J, with 19 bases in the middle. Per the germline V gene, CDR1 is LNHDA and CDR2 is SQIVND (reference sequence). The CDR3 totals 15 residues. The CDR3 DNA sequence: TGTGCCATATCAGCCGGGCAGGGCTTCAATCAGCCCCAGCATTTT. Encoded protein: CAISAGQGFNQPQHF.

To note about this clone: This CDR3 is also generated by other DNA sequences in the sample. V usage is TRBV5-1 and J usage is TRBJ2-1; D is ambiguous. This CDR3 region has 15 residues. Trimming took 4 bases from V and 0 from J, leaving 11 bases between them. Per the germline V gene, CDR1 is SGHRS and CDR2 is YFSETQ. Here the CDR3 reads CASSLDGTSYNEQFF. CDR3 nucleotide sequence: TGCGCCAGCAGCCTGGACGGTACCTCCTACAATGAGCAGTTCTTC.

The gene calls are TRBV7-2 and TRBJ1-3, with TRBD1 matching 10 bases. After removal of 5 bases from V and 0 bases from J, the junction contained 7 bases not matched to a gene. CDR1 SGHTA and CDR2 FQGNSA come from the germline V gene. The CDR3 has 17 residues. In nucleotides, the CDR3 is TGTGCCAGCAGCAGAGGGCGGACAGGGGGCTCTGGAAACACCATATATTTT. It translates to CASSRGRTGGSGNTIYF.

This chain joins TRBV5-8 and TRBJ1-1; D uncertain. V lost 4 bases and J 8 bases, leaving 15 bases between the germline ends. The germline V gene encodes CDR1 SGHTS and CDR2 YDEGEE. The CDR3 runs to 13 residues. CDR3 DNA: TGTGCCAGCAGCCACTTTGTTGTCGGGGAAGCTTTCTTT. Translation: CASSHFVVGEAFF. The variable domain in full, completed from reference TRBV5-8 and TRBJ1-1, reads EAGVTQSPTHLIKTRGQQATLRCSPISGHTSVYWYQQALGLGLQFLLWYDEGEERNRGNFPPRFSGRQFPNYSSELNVNALELEDSALYLCASSHFVVGEAFFGQGTRLTVV.

The J gene is TRBJ2-7, the V gene TRBV6-1; D perhaps matches TRBD2 (7 bases). This CDR3 contains 14 residues. Trimming left V 8 bases short and J 6 bases short, with 20 bases between. In germline, CDR1 is MNHNS, CDR2 SASEGT. CDR3 protein: CASVTRRGAGEQYF. The CDR3 nucleotides are TGTGCCAGCGTCACCCGCCGGGGGGCGGGCGAGCAGTACTTC.

The DNA for the CDR3 is TGTGCCAGCAGTGAAGTTGGGTGGGAGCTGTTTTTT. Its translation: CASSEVGWELFF. The chain combines TRBV2 with TRBJ2-2; D is unresolved. Germline CDR1 and CDR2: SNHLY and FYNNEI. This CDR3 region has 12 residues. V lost 1 base and J lost 9, with 6 bases in between.

This clone was detected only a few times. J is TRBJ2-7 and V is TRBV5-4; D is possibly TRBD1 or TRBD2 (7 bases each). The CDR3 is made up of 16 amino acids. Trimming removed 0 bases from V and 0 bases from J, with 13 bases in between. The V gene's germline CDR1 is SGHNT and CDR2 YYREEE (reference sequence). The CDR3 here is CASSLGFRGGSYEQYF. CDR3 sequence (DNA): TGTGCCAGCAGCTTGGGATTCAGGGGGGGCTCCTACGAGCAGTACTTC. Together with reference TRBV5-4 and TRBJ2-7, the CDR3 gives the full variable domain: ETGVTQSPTHLIKTRGQQVTLRCSSQSGHNTVSWYQQALGQGPQFIFQYYREEENGRGNFPPRFSGLQFPNYSSELNVNALELDDSALYLCASSLGFRGGSYEQYFGPGTRLTVT.

The genes are TRBV19 and TRBJ2-7; TRBD1 matches at 9 bases. V dropped 5 bases and J dropped 5; count of bases not matched to a gene: 16. The CDR3 runs 17 residues. CDR1 is LNHDA, CDR2 SQIVND, per germline (reference sequence). CDR3 loop: CASSGLSRDRVWDEQYF. CDR3 DNA: TGTGCCAGTAGTGGCTTGTCCCGGGACAGGGTTTGGGACGAGCAGTACTTC.

This clone was detected once. The gene calls are TRBV9 and TRBJ2-2; 11 bases agree with TRBD2. Germline V gene lookup returns CDR1 SGDLS and CDR2 YYNGEE. With 4 bases clipped from V and 1 base from J, the junction kept 3 bases outside the gene matches. The CDR3 has 16 residues. The CDR3 here is CASSLGTSGNTGELFF. CDR3 in DNA: TGTGCCAGCAGCTTGGGGACTAGCGGGAACACCGGGGAGCTGTTTTTT.

This chain links TRBV6-6 with TRBJ1-6; the match to TRBD1 covers 7 bases. The CDR3 spans 15 residues. Germline trimming cut 7 bases from V and 4 bases from J; bases unmatched to any gene: 7. The germline CDR1 and CDR2 sequences are MNHNY and SVGAGI (reference sequence). The CDR3 sequence: CASIETGQYNSPLHF. CDR3 nucleotide sequence: TGTGCCAGCATCGAAACGGGACAGTATAATTCACCCCTCCACTTT.

This rearrangement joins TRBV7-8 to TRBJ2-7, with 7 bases fitting TRBD1. V lost 6 bases and J lost 0; bases outside the gene matches: 8. The CDR3 has 15 amino acids. Germline values: CDR1 SGHVS, CDR2 FQNEAQ. The CDR3 sequence is CASSKTDRSSYEQYF. The CDR3 DNA is TGTGCCAGCAGTAAGACGGACAGGAGCTCCTACGAGCAGTACTTC.

The V call is TRBV25-1, the J call TRBJ2-7; the match to TRBD2 covers 7 bases. Germline trimming cut 1 base from V and 5 bases from J; bases unmatched to any gene: 8. The CDR3 is 15 amino acids. CDR1 is MGHDK, CDR2 SYGVNS, per germline. The CDR3 DNA follows: TGTGCCAGCAGTGAATGGGGGAGGGGCAGGGACGAGCAGTACTTC. It is translated as CASSEWGRGRDEQYF.

V usage is TRBV7-2 and J usage is TRBJ2-6; tentatively, D is TRBD2 (6 bases). The germline gives CDR1 SGHTA, CDR2 FQGNSA. V was clipped by 6 bases and J by 0 bases, with 9 bases between them. CDR3 length: 15 residues. This chain's CDR3 is CASRSGLSGANVLTF. The CDR3 DNA reads as TGTGCCAGCAGGTCGGGACTCTCTGGGGCCAACGTCCTGACTTTC.

J is TRBJ2-2 and V is TRBV6-6; 9 bases align to TRBD1. Trimming cost V 5 bases and J 4 bases; bases outside gene matches: 5. This CDR3 contains 15 residues. CDR1 is MNHNY, CDR2 SVGAGI, per germline (reference sequence). The CDR3 spells CASSTRDRVTGELFF. The CDR3 region has the DNA TGTGCCAGCAGTACCCGGGACAGGGTCACCGGGGAGCTGTTTTTT.

The J gene is TRBJ2-1, the V gene TRBV4-3; D possibly corresponds to TRBD1 (5 bases). This CDR3 region has 16 residues. The V end was cut by 1 base, the J end by 6 bases, with 16 bases between. The germline V gene encodes CDR1 LGHNA and CDR2 YSLEER. CDR3 DNA sequence: TGCGCCAGCAGCCAAGGCAGGCTCCTTGGGGCCAATGAGCAGTTCTTC. Encoded protein: CASSQGRLLGANEQFF.